Sequencing of this T cell receptor (beta chain) was carried out in a study of OX40 agonist ivuxolimab in advanced cancers. A history of autoimmune disease or systemic immunosuppression excluded patients. Baseline, cycle 4 day 1, and cycle 7 day 1 were the blood sampling points. Sequenced by immunoSEQ multiplex PCR; TCRdb stores in-frame clones only, minus some. Here the sample spans some 66,000 clones, around 88% being singletons. The CDR3 loop spans 16 amino acids. Germline CDR1 SGHRS, CDR2 YFSETQ. Trimming took off 0 bases at V and 5 bases at J, with 17 bases between the two ends. The sequence was collected from an adult with an advanced solid tumor such as melanoma, head and neck, liver or kidney cancer. V usage is TRBV5-1 and J usage is TRBJ1-1; D not resolved. The sequencing used CD4+ or CD8+ T cells sorted from blood, collected in a trial of the OX40 agonist ivuxolimab. DNA for the CDR3: TGCGCCAGCAGCTTGGGGACGGGGTTTGGTGGAACTGAAGCTTTCTTT. The encoded protein is CASSLGTGFGGTEAFF.